Described below is a single T cell receptor beta chain sequence and its context. Its antigen is not known. The purity of all sorted populations exceeded 98%. This sample is part of a study of beta chain features in type 1 diabetes. The CDR3 is 16 amino acids. Study-wide results and limits: Any HLA-type effect on TCRB rearrangement remained unresolved here.

cDNA synthesis used the whole RNA isolate, giving expressed TCRB sequences. The assay was immunoSEQ multiplex PCR, and TCRdb's table has in-frame clones only and misses some. The table lists tens of thousands of clones, approximately 60% of them singletons. The source of this sequence is a woman younger than 45 in good health. The chain uses TRBV21-1 and TRBJ2-1; the D segment call TRBD2 is taken from the table without a DNA check. TRBV21-1 is labeled a pseudogene. What was sequenced was Tregs from blood. CDR3 coding DNA: TGTGCCAGCAGCGAAGCGAATCCCCGAGGCCACAATGAGCAGTTCTTC. It encodes CASSEANPRGHNEQFF.